Listed below are T cell receptor beta chains from one sample, sequenced in a study of shared clonotypes between healthy human individuals. The protocol was immunoSEQ multiplex PCR, while the TCRdb copy is restricted to in-frame clones and leaves out a portion. Of approximately 530,000 clones in the sample, approximately 95% are singletons; the top ten hold around 0.066%. Sequencing was done on a sample of naive CD4+ T cells sorted from blood. These receptors were collected from a woman in her 30s in good health. CDR3s include the opening cysteine and the closing phenylalanine or tryptophan. Fields, in order: D gene, J gene, clone size, CDR3 length, V gene, CDR3 protein, CDR3 DNA. D genes are given only for firm matches. Size tells how often a clone was seen (once, few, many) or the class of an expanded clone, and some rows leave it out.

D: TRBD2; J: TRBJ2-7; size: -; length: 15; V: TRBV5-4; CDR3: CASSKGLAGGSEQYF; DNA: TGTGCCAGCAGTAAAGGACTAGCGGGGGGGAGCGAGCAGTACTTC
D: -; J: TRBJ1-2; size: -; length: 12; V: TRBV6-6; CDR3: CASSPEPDFGTF; DNA: TGTGCCAGCAGTCCGGAACCCGATTTTGGGACCTTC
D: -; J: TRBJ2-7; size: -; length: 12; V: TRBV29-1; CDR3: CSVGDTPGQQYF; DNA: TGCAGCGTTGGGGACACCCCGGGGCAGCAGTACTTC
D: -; J: TRBJ1-2; size: -; length: 15; V: TRBV6-1; CDR3: CASSELRRGEDGYTF; DNA: TGTGCCAGCAGTGAACTGAGGAGGGGCGAGGACGGCTACACCTTC
D: TRBD1; J: TRBJ1-1; size: once; length: 16; V: TRBV18; CDR3: CASSLTGTGTQREAFF; DNA: TGTGCCAGCTCACTAACCGGGACAGGTACGCAACGTGAAGCTTTCTTT
D: -; J: TRBJ2-5; size: -; length: 14; V: TRBV5-1; CDR3: CASSWGGGGETQYF; DNA: TGCGCCAGCAGCTGGGGAGGGGGCGGAGAGACCCAGTACTTC
D: -; J: TRBJ2-1; size: -; length: 15; V: TRBV11-2; CDR3: CASSLDKGGYNEQFF; DNA: TGTGCCAGCAGCTTAGATAAGGGGGGGTACAATGAGCAGTTCTTC
D: TRBD2; J: TRBJ2-5; size: once; length: 14; V: TRBV7-9; CDR3: CASSISGRLETQYF; DNA: TGTGCCAGCAGCATTAGCGGGAGGTTAGAGACCCAGTACTTC
D: TRBD1; J: TRBJ1-5; size: few; length: 14; V: TRBV5-1; CDR3: CASSSGTGNQPQHF; DNA: TGCGCCAGCAGCTCGGGGACAGGGAATCAGCCCCAGCATTTT
D: TRBD2; J: TRBJ2-4; size: -; length: 15; V: TRBV27; CDR3: CASSLRLADKNIQYF; DNA: TGTGCCAGCAGTTTACGGCTAGCGGACAAAAACATTCAGTACTTC
D: -; J: TRBJ2-5; size: once; length: 13; V: TRBV5-1; CDR3: CASSNLGGETQYF; DNA: TGCGCCAGCAGCAACCTAGGGGGTGAGACCCAGTACTTC
D: TRBD1; J: TRBJ2-7; size: -; length: 15; V: TRBV5-6; CDR3: CASSLVGTGTYEQYF; DNA: TGTGCCAGCAGCTTGGTAGGGACAGGGACCTACGAGCAGTACTTC
D: TRBD2; J: TRBJ2-3; size: -; length: 15; V: TRBV27; CDR3: CASWTPLAGGDTQYF; DNA: TGTGCCAGCTGGACACCACTAGCGGGAGGTGATACGCAGTATTTT
D: -; J: TRBJ1-1; size: -; length: 15; V: TRBV14; CDR3: CASSIKPGLNTEAFF; DNA: TGTGCCAGCAGCATAAAGCCGGGACTGAACACTGAAGCTTTCTTT
D: -; J: TRBJ2-1; size: once; length: 13; V: TRBV5-8; CDR3: CASSLDRANEQFF; DNA: TGTGCCAGCAGCTTGGATAGGGCCAATGAGCAGTTCTTC
D: -; J: TRBJ2-7; size: -; length: 11; V: TRBV2; CDR3: CASSIAGSGYF; DNA: TGTGCCAGCAGTATCGCCGGGAGTGGGTACTTC
D: -; J: TRBJ2-1; size: -; length: 14; V: TRBV5-1; CDR3: CASSWERLFNEQFF; DNA: TGCGCCAGCAGTTGGGAGAGACTATTCAATGAGCAGTTCTTC
D: -; J: TRBJ2-1; size: -; length: 15; V: TRBV25-1; CDR3: CASSRGGSSYNEQFF; DNA: TGTGCCAGCAGCAGGGGGGGAAGCTCCTACAATGAGCAGTTCTTC
D: -; J: TRBJ1-1; size: -; length: 14; V: TRBV7-2; CDR3: CASSLVEGVNEAFF; DNA: TGTGCCAGCAGCTTGGTAGAGGGTGTGAACGAAGCTTTCTTT
D: TRBD1; J: TRBJ2-7; size: -; length: 13; V: TRBV19; CDR3: CASSADRGYEQYF; DNA: TGTGCCAGTAGTGCGGACAGGGGCTACGAGCAGTACTTC
D: TRBD2; J: TRBJ2-7; size: -; length: 15; V: TRBV5-4; CDR3: CASSSQREGRYEQYF; DNA: TGTGCCAGCAGTTCCCAGCGGGAGGGCCGATACGAGCAGTACTTC
D: -; J: TRBJ1-5; size: -; length: 14; V: TRBV28; CDR3: CASSVDGGFKPQHF; DNA: TGTGCCAGCAGTGTTGACGGGGGATTCAAGCCCCAGCATTTT
D: -; J: TRBJ2-7; size: -; length: 12; V: TRBV10-3; CDR3: CAIRATEGEQYF; DNA: TGTGCCATCAGGGCAACAGAAGGCGAGCAGTACTTC
D: -; J: TRBJ2-3; size: -; length: 11; V: TRBV19; CDR3: CASSFGDTQYF; DNA: TGTGCCAGTAGCTTTGGTGATACGCAGTATTTT
D: -; J: TRBJ2-2; size: -; length: 15; V: TRBV5-1; CDR3: CASSLSREYTGELFF; DNA: TGCGCCAGCAGCTTGAGCCGGGAGTACACCGGGGAGCTGTTTTTT
D: -; J: TRBJ2-3; size: -; length: 13; V: TRBV7-8; CDR3: CASSPLSTGTQYF; DNA: TGTGCCAGCAGCCCCCTCTCCACAGGTACGCAGTATTTT
D: TRBD1; J: TRBJ2-7; size: -; length: 12; V: TRBV29-1; CDR3: CSVTTGVYEQYF; DNA: TGCAGCGTCACGACAGGGGTCTACGAGCAGTACTTC
D: -; J: TRBJ2-7; size: once; length: 16; V: TRBV5-6; CDR3: CASSLLGRDITYEQYF; DNA: TGTGCCAGCAGCTTACTTGGGCGGGACATAACCTACGAGCAGTACTTC